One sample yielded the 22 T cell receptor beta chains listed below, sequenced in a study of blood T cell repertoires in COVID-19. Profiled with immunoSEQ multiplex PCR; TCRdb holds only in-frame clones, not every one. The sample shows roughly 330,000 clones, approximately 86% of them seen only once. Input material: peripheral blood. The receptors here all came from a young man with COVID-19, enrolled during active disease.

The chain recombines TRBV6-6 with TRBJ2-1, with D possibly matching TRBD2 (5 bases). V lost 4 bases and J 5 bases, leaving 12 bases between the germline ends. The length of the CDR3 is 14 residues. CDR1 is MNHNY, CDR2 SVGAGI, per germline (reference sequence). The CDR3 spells CASSWSETNNEQFF. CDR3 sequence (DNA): TGTGCCAGCAGTTGGTCTGAGACTAACAATGAGCAGTTCTTC.

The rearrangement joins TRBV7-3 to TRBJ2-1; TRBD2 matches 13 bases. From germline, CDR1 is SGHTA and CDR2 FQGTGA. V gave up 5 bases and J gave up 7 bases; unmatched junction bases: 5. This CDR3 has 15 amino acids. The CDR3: CASSTGLAGSNEQFF. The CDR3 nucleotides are TGTGCCAGCAGCACGGGACTAGCGGGGTCTAATGAGCAGTTCTTC.

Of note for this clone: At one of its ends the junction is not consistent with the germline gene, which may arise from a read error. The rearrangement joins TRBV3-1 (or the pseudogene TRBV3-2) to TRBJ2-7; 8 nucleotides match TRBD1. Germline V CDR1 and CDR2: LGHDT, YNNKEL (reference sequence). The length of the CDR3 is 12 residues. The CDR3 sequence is CASSQIQGAIFF. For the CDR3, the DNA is TGTGCCAGCAGCCAAATTCAGGGGGCTATCTTCTTC.

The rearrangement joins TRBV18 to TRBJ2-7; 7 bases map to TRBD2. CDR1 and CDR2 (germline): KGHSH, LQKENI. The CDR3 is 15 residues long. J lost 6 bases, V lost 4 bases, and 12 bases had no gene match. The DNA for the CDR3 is TGTGCCAGCTCACGAGTACGGGACTACTCAACCGAGCAGTACTTC. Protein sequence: CASSRVRDYSTEQYF.

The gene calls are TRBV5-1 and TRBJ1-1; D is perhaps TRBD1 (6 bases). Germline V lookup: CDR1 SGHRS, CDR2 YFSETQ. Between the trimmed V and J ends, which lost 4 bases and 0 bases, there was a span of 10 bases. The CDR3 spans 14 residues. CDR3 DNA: TGCGCCAGCAGCGTAGGGGGTTTGAACACTGAAGCTTTCTTT. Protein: CASSVGGLNTEAFF.

The DNA of the CDR3 is TGTGCCAGCTCATGGAGCGGAACCGACCAAGAGACCCAGTACTTC. Its translation: CASSWSGTDQETQYF. The chain links TRBV7-3 to TRBJ2-5; possible D gene TRBD2, 5 bases. Trimming removed 8 bases from V and 0 bases from J, with 16 bases in between. There are 15 residues in the CDR3. Per germline, CDR1 SGHTA and CDR2 FQGTGA.

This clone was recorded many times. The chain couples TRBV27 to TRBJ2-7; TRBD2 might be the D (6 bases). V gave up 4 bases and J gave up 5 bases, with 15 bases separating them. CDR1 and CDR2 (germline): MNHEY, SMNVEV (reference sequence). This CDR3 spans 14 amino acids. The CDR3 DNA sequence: TGTGCCAGCAGTTCTCGCGCGGGAAACGACGAGCAGTACTTC. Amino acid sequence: CASSSRAGNDEQYF.

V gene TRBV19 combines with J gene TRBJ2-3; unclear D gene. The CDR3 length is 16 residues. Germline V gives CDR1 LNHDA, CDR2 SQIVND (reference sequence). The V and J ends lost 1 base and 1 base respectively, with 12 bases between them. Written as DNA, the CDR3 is TGTGCCAGTAGTATAGGTGCTGGCGGTGGCACAGATACGCAGTATTTT. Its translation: CASSIGAGGGTDTQYF.

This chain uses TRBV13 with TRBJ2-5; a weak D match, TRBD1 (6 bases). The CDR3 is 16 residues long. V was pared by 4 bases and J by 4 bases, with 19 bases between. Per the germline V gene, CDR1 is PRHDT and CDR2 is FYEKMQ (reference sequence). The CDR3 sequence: CASSYRTVREPETQYF. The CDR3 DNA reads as TGTGCCAGCAGCTACCGGACAGTGCGAGAACCAGAGACCCAGTACTTC.

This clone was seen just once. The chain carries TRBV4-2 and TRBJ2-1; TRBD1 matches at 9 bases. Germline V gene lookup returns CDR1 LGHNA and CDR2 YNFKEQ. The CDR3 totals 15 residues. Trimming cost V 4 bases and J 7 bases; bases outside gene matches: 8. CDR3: CASSPGQGLVNEQFF. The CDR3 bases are TGTGCCAGCAGCCCGGGACAGGGTTTAGTAAATGAGCAGTTCTTC.

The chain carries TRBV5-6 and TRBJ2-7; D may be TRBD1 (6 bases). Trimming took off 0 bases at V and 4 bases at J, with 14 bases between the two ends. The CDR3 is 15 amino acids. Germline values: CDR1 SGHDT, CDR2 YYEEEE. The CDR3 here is CASSLEIRTDYEQYF. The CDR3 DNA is TGTGCCAGCAGCTTGGAAATCAGGACAGATTACGAGCAGTACTTC.

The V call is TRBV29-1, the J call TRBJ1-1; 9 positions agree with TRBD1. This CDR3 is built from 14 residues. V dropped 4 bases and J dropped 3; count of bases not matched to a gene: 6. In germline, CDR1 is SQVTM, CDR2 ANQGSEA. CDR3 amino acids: CSVGDRGYDTEAFF. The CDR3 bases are TGCAGCGTTGGTGACAGGGGGTATGACACTGAAGCTTTCTTT.

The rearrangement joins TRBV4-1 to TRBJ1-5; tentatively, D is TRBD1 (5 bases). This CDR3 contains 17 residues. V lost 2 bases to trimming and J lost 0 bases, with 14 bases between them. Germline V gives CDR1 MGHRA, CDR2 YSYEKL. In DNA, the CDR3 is TGCGCCAGCAGCCAACTCTCCGGGGGGTATAGCAATCAGCCCCAGCATTTT. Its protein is CASSQLSGGYSNQPQHF.

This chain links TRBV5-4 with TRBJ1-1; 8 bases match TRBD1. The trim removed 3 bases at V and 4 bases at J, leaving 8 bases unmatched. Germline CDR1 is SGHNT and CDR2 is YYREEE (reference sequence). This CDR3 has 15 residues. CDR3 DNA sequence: TGTGCCAGCAGCTCGTGGACAGGGCTTGGCACTGAAGCTTTCTTT. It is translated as CASSSWTGLGTEAFF.

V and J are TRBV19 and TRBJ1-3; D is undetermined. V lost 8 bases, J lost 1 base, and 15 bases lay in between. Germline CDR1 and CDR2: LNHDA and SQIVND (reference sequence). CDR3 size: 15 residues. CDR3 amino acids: CASLGRGISGNTIYF. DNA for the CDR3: TGTGCCAGTCTCGGTAGAGGGATTTCTGGAAACACCATATATTTT. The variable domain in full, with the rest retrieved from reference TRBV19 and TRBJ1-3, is DGGITQSPKYLFRKEGQNVTLSCEQNLNHDAMYWYRQDPGQGLRLIYYSQIVNDFQKGDIAEGYSVSREKKESFPLTVTSAQKNPTAFYLCASLGRGISGNTIYFGEGSWLTVV.

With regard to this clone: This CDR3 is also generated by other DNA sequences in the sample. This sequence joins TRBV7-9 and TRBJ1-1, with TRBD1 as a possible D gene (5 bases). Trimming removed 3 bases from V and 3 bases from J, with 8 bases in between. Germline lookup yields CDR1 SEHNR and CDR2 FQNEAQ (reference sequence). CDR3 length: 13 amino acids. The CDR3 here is CASSFSGDTEAFF. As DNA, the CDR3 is TGTGCCAGCAGCTTTTCGGGGGACACTGAAGCTTTCTTT.

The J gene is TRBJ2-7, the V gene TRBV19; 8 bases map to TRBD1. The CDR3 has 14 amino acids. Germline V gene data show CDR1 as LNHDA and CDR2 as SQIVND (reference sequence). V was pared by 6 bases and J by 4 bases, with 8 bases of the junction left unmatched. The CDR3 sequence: CASRRQGLGYEQYF. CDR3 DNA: TGTGCCAGTAGAAGACAGGGGCTCGGGTACGAGCAGTACTTC.

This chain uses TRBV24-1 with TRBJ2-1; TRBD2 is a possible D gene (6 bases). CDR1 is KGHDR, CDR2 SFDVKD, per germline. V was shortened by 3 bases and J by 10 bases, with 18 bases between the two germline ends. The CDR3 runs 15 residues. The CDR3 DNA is TGTGCCACCAGTGATACGATGGACAACCGGGGGGAGCAGTTCTTC. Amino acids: CATSDTMDNRGEQFF.

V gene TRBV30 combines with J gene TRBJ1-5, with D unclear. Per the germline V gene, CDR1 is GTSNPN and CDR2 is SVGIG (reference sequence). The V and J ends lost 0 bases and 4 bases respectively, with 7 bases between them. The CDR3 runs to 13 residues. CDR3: CAWSVTVNQPQHF. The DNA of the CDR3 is TGTGCCTGGAGTGTAACGGTGAATCAGCCCCAGCATTTT.

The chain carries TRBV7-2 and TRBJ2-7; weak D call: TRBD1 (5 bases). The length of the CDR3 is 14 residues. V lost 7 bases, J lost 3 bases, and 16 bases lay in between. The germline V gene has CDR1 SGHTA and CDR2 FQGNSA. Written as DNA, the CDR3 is TGTGCCAGCACCTCGACAGCCCCCTACTACGAGCAGTACTTC. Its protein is CASTSTAPYYEQYF.

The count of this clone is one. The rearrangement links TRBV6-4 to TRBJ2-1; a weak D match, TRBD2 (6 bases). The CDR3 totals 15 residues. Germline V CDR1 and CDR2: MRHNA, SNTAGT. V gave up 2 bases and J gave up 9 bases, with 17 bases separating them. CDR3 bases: TGTGCCAGCAGTGACCGCGGACTACCGATCGCTGAGCAGTTCTTC. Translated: CASSDRGLPIAEQFF.

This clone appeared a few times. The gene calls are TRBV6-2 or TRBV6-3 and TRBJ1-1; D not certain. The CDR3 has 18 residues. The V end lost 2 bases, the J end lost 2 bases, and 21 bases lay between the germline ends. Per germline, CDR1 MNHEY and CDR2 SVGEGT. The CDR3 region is CASSYEPYSGRANTEAFF. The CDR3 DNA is TGTGCCAGCAGTTACGAACCCTACTCCGGGCGGGCTAACACTGAAGCTTTCTTT.